This entry lists 9 T cell receptor beta chains sequenced from one sample in a study of cytomegalovirus exposure and HLA in healthy donors. The table came from immunoSEQ multiplex PCR; TCRdb's copy has only in-frame clones and leaves some out. The table records roughly 100,000 clones, 88% of them present only once. Material: PBMCs. The receptors shown here come from a woman in her late teens or twenties in good health and CMV-seropositive.

The rearrangement links TRBV18 to TRBJ2-3, with 8 bases that match TRBD1. CDR1 and CDR2 (germline): KGHSH, LQKENI. This CDR3 is built from 17 residues. J was trimmed by 3 bases and V by 2 bases; bases with no gene match: 10. DNA for the CDR3: TGTGCCAGCTCACCAGCTCAGCGGACAGGGAGGACAGATACGCAGTATTTT. Its protein is CASSPAQRTGRTDTQYF.

J is TRBJ2-2 and V is TRBV19; 10 nucleotides match TRBD2. Trimming at V came to 8 bases and at J to 6 bases, leaving 3 bases not matched to a gene. The CDR3 spans 13 residues. CDR1 and CDR2 (germline): LNHDA, SQIVND (reference sequence). CDR3 in DNA: TGTGCCAGTGCTAGCGGGGGTGCCGGGGAGCTGTTTTTT. Translated: CASASGGAGELFF. The entire variable domain, with the rest obtained from reference TRBV19 and TRBJ2-2, is as follows: DGGITQSPKYLFRKEGQNVTLSCEQNLNHDAMYWYRQDPGQGLRLIYYSQIVNDFQKGDIAEGYSVSREKKESFPLTVTSAQKNPTAFYLCASASGGAGELFFGEGSRLTVL.

The rearrangement uses TRBV4-1 and TRBJ2-3; 8 nucleotides agree with TRBD2. CDR1 is MGHRA and CDR2 is YSYEKL in the germline V gene. Trimming removed 0 bases from V and 7 bases from J; junction bases left unmatched: 3. The CDR3 runs to 14 residues. The CDR3 DNA reads TGCGCCAGCAGCCAAGAGCGGGAGGAGTATACGCAGTATTTT. It specifies CASSQEREEYTQYF.

The chain carries TRBV2 and TRBJ1-2; tentative D call: TRBD1 (6 bases). CDR1 and CDR2 from the germline V gene are SNHLY and FYNNEI. This CDR3 spans 13 amino acids. V gave up 10 bases and J gave up 0 bases, with 12 bases separating them. The CDR3: CANRQATNYGYTF. The DNA of the CDR3 is TGTGCCAACCGACAGGCGACTAACTATGGCTACACCTTC.

The chain combines TRBV7-2 with TRBJ1-4; D remains ambiguous. The germline V gene encodes CDR1 SGHTA and CDR2 FQGNSA. V lost 5 bases and J 8 bases, leaving 9 bases between the germline ends. The CDR3 has 12 amino acids. The CDR3 DNA reads as TGTGCCAGCAGCATACGCGGGGAAAAACTGTTTTTT. This codes for CASSIRGEKLFF.

For the CDR3, the DNA is TGTGCCAGCAGCCGATCCCCGGTCACCGGGGAGCTGTTTTTT. The encoded protein is CASSRSPVTGELFF. The chain uses TRBV7-8 and TRBJ2-2; D gene uncertain. V shed 5 bases and J shed 4 bases, with 11 bases lying between them. Germline V CDR1 and CDR2: SGHVS, FQNEAQ. The CDR3 has 14 amino acids. Complete variable domain (other parts from reference TRBV7-8 and TRBJ2-2): GAGVSQSPRYKVAKRGQDVALRCDPISGHVSLFWYQQALGQGPEFLTYFQNEAQLDKSGLPSDRFFAERPEGSVSTLKIQRTQQEDSAVYLCASSRSPVTGELFFGEGSRLTVL.

Of note for this clone: The same CDR3 also results from other DNA sequences found in this sample. V usage is TRBV5-1 and J usage is TRBJ2-2; TRBD1 matches at 8 bases. J lost 4 bases, V lost 4 bases, and 6 bases had no gene match. The germline CDR1 and CDR2 sequences are SGHRS and YFSETQ. The CDR3 has 15 amino acids. The CDR3 DNA reads TGCGCCAGCAGCCGTGGACAGGGTGGCACCGGGGAGCTGTTTTTT. It is translated as CASSRGQGGTGELFF. Full variable domain (outside the CDR3, taken from reference TRBV5-1 and TRBJ2-2): KAGVTQTPRYLIKTRGQQVTLSCSPISGHRSVSWYQQTPGQGLQFLFEYFSETQRNKGNFPGRFSGRQFSNSRSEMNVSTLELGDSALYLCASSRGQGGTGELFFGEGSRLTVL.

The chain recombines TRBV13 with TRBJ2-3; TRBD1 agrees at 7 bases. The CDR3 covers 14 residues. The germline gives CDR1 PRHDT, CDR2 FYEKMQ (reference sequence). Unmatched junction bases numbered 3, after V lost 5 bases and J lost 1 base. In DNA form, the CDR3 reads TGTGCCAGCAGCCACGGGACAGGCACAGATACGCAGTATTTT. This gives the protein CASSHGTGTDTQYF.

The chain is built from TRBV7-8 and TRBJ1-4; D perhaps matches TRBD1 (5 bases). CDR3 length equals 16 residues. CDR1 is SGHVS, CDR2 FQNEAQ, per germline. V lost 4 bases and J 8 bases, leaving 20 bases between the germline ends. The CDR3 is CASSSPSWGGNEKLFF. In DNA, the CDR3 is TGTGCCAGCAGCTCCCCCTCCTGGGGGGGTAACGAAAAACTGTTTTTT.